The 13 T cell receptor beta chains reported below all come from one sample, sequenced in a study of neurological immune-mediated disorders. TCRdb re-called the 5' RACE reads with MiXCR, one entry per CDR3 protein. This sample has 50,000 to 85,000 distinct CDR3 sequences, with 4% to 6% found just once. The sequencing input was PBMCs. The receptors derive from a woman in her twenties or thirties with multiple sclerosis.

The genes are TRBV6-5 and TRBJ1-1, with 8 bases matching TRBD1. Germline CDR1 and CDR2: MNHEY and SVGAGI. CDR3 length: 14 amino acids. V trimming: 6 bases; J trimming: 5 bases; junction bases outside the gene matches: 8. The CDR3 DNA reads as TGTGCCAGCAGGGAACAGGGGGTGAGGACTGAAGCTTTCTTT. Its translation is CASREQGVRTEAFF.

J is TRBJ1-1 and V is TRBV5-1; maybe TRBD1 (6 bases). Trimming removed 4 bases from V and 6 bases from J, with 13 bases in between. The CDR3 contains 13 residues. Germline V lookup: CDR1 SGHRS, CDR2 YFSETQ. In nucleotides, the CDR3 is TGCGCCAGCAGCCCCACGGGGGCGGCTGAAGCTTTCTTT. The encoded protein is CASSPTGAAEAFF.

This clonotype was found many times. The CDR3 reads CSVEGAGTGGTDTQYF. In DNA, the CDR3 is TGCAGCGTTGAAGGGGCCGGGACAGGGGGAACAGATACGCAGTATTTT. J is TRBJ2-3 and V is TRBV29-1; 11 positions agree with TRBD1. V shed 1 base and J 3 bases; nucleotides not matched to a gene: 6. Germline loops: CDR1 SQVTM, CDR2 ANQGSEA. The CDR3 is 16 residues long.

Concerning this clonotype itself: Being one base from a much bigger clone, this may be a read error. This chain joins TRBV4-1 and TRBJ2-7; D unresolved. This CDR3 is built from 13 residues. Germline V gene lookup returns CDR1 MGHRA and CDR2 YSYEKL. The CDR3, as DNA: TGCACCAGCAGCCACGGCGGATCCTACGAGCAGTACTTC. Translated: CTSSHGGSYEQYF.

In its sample, this clonotype was seen many times. The genes are TRBV20-1 and TRBJ1-2, with 7 bases matching TRBD1. Losses at the gene ends were 3 bases for V and 5 bases for J; bases not matched to a gene: 9. The CDR3 has 14 residues. Germline values: CDR1 DFQATT, CDR2 SNEGSKA (reference sequence). The CDR3 DNA sequence: TGCAGTGCTAGCCCCCAGGGGGTGTGGTATGGCTACACCTTC. It is translated as CSASPQGVWYGYTF.

At least ten counts were recorded for this clonotype. The chain uses TRBV5-5 and TRBJ1-1; 9 positions match TRBD1. The CDR3 sequence is 15 residues long. Germline lookup yields CDR1 SGHKS and CDR2 YYEKEE (reference sequence). The J segment lost 0 bases and the V segment lost 0 bases, leaving 0 bases of the junction unmatched. This CDR3 is CASSLGTGVNTEAFF. In DNA, the CDR3 is TGTGCCAGCAGCTTGGGGACAGGGGTGAACACTGAAGCTTTCTTT. The variable domain in full, completed from reference TRBV5-5 and TRBJ1-1, reads DAGVTQSPTHLIKTRGQQVTLRCSPISGHKSVSWYQQVLGQGPQFIFQYYEKEERGRGNFPDRFSARQFPNYSSELNVNALLLGDSALYLCASSLGTGVNTEAFFGQGTRLTVV.

The chain links TRBV4-2 to TRBJ2-3; D is uncertain. The V end lost 1 base, the J end lost 6 bases, and 14 bases lay between the germline ends. This CDR3 is 15 amino acids long. Germline CDR1 is LGHNA and CDR2 is YNFKEQ. The CDR3 DNA sequence: TGTGCCAGCAGCCAAGGTTCCGGGCTTGGGGATACGCAGTATTTT. Residues: CASSQGSGLGDTQYF.

There are a few counts of this clonotype. The V and J genes are TRBV5-1 and TRBJ2-7; D gene uncertain. Germline CDR1 SGHRS, CDR2 YFSETQ. Trimming removed 4 bases from V and 2 bases from J, with 10 bases in between. CDR3 length: 13 amino acids. CDR3 bases: TGCGCCAGCAGCCCAGGACCGACCTACGAGCAGTACTTC. Its protein product is CASSPGPTYEQYF.

This clonotype occurred many times. This sequence joins TRBV20-1 and TRBJ2-5; TRBD2 agrees at 8 bases. V was pared by 3 bases and J by 1 base, with 4 bases of the junction left unmatched. From germline, CDR1 is DFQATT and CDR2 SNEGSKA (reference sequence). This CDR3 spans 14 amino acids. The CDR3 DNA reads TGCAGTGCTAGTCCGAGCGGGGGCCAAGAGACCCAGTACTTC. This sequence encodes CSASPSGGQETQYF.

The table lists this clonotype with many counts. J is TRBJ2-3 and V is TRBV10-3; D unclear. CDR3 length equals 13 residues. Germline V gene sequence: CDR1 ENHRY, CDR2 SYGVKD. V was shortened by 3 bases and J by 2 bases, with 6 bases between the two germline ends. This chain's CDR3 is CAISERVTDTQYF. The DNA of the CDR3 is TGTGCCATCAGTGAACGGGTCACAGATACGCAGTATTTT.

This clonotype has a count of ten or more. This chain joins TRBV20-1 and TRBJ1-5; maybe TRBD1 (6 bases). V was pared by 1 base and J by 11 bases, with 18 bases between. This CDR3 is 14 amino acids long. The germline V gene has CDR1 DFQATT and CDR2 SNEGSKA (reference sequence). CDR3 DNA sequence: TGCAGTGCTAGAGCCCAGGGGTCCTACGGAGCCCAGCATTTT. Its protein product is CSARAQGSYGAQHF.

This clonotype occurred many times. This chain uses TRBV20-1 with TRBJ1-2; 10 nucleotides match TRBD1. The ends lost 7 bases at V and 4 bases at J; junction bases unmatched: 3. Germline assignment: CDR1 DFQATT and CDR2 SNEGSKA (reference sequence). This CDR3 has 12 amino acids. The CDR3 loop is CSVTGGGYGYTF. CDR3 DNA sequence: TGCAGTGTGACAGGGGGCGGCTATGGCTACACCTTC.

This CDR3 reads CASSLSGGETQYF. As DNA, the CDR3 is TGCGCCAGCAGCTTGAGCGGGGGTGAGACCCAGTACTTC. V gene TRBV5-1 combines with J gene TRBJ2-5; 8 bases line up with TRBD2. The CDR3 covers 13 residues. The ends lost 1 base at V and 5 bases at J; junction bases unmatched: 1. Germline CDR1 reads SGHRS; CDR2 reads YFSETQ. Full variable domain (remainder filled in from reference TRBV5-1 and TRBJ2-5): KAGVTQTPRYLIKTRGQQVTLSCSPISGHRSVSWYQQTPGQGLQFLFEYFSETQRNKGNFPGRFSGRQFSNSRSEMNVSTLELGDSALYLCASSLSGGETQYFGPGTRLLVL.